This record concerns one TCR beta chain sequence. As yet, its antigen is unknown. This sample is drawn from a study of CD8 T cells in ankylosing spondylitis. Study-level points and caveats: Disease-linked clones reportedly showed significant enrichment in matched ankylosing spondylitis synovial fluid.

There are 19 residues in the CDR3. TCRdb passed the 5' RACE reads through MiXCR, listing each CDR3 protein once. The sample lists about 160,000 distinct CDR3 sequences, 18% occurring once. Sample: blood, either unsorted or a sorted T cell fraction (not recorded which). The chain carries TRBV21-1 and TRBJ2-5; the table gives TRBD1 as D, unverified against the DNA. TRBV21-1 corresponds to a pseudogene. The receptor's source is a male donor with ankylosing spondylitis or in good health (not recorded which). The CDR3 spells CASSKKKVTQGGDQETQYF. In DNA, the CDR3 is TGTGCCAGCAGCAAAAAAAAAGTTACACAGGGGGGCGACCAAGAGACCCAGTACTTC.